Below are 25 T cell receptor beta chains sequenced from a single sample in a study of blood T cell repertoires in COVID-19. Method: immunoSEQ multiplex PCR; TCRdb's copy keeps in-frame clones and lacks some. The table shows 65,000 to 100,000 clones, with approximately 78% occurring only once. Source material: peripheral blood. Source of these receptors: a woman of 80 years or more with acute or convalescent COVID-19.

This chain joins TRBV12-3 or TRBV12-4 and TRBJ1-2; tentative D call: TRBD1 (5 bases). V lost 1 base and J lost 8, with 8 bases in between. This CDR3 contains 12 residues. The CDR3 sequence is CASSLVGAGYTF. The CDR3 DNA is TGTGCCAGCAGTTTAGTTGGGGCCGGCTACACCTTC.

J is TRBJ2-7 and V is TRBV5-4; 7 bases align to TRBD2. CDR3 length: 15 residues. Germline V lookup: CDR1 SGHNT, CDR2 YYREEE (reference sequence). The J segment lost 0 bases and the V segment lost 4 bases, leaving 7 bases of the junction unmatched. The CDR3, as DNA: TGTGCCAGCAGCCGCTCGGGAGGATCCTCCTACGAGCAGTACTTC. Protein sequence: CASSRSGGSSYEQYF.

The chain combines TRBV2 with TRBJ1-2; 7 bases fit TRBD1. The CDR3 contains 14 residues. Germline V gene sequence: CDR1 SNHLY, CDR2 FYNNEI. V was clipped by 5 bases and J by 1 base; unmatched bases: 4. CDR3 DNA: TGTGCCAGCAGTACCAGGGGGGTTAACTATGGCTACACCTTC. Amino acids: CASSTRGVNYGYTF. The variable domain in full, with the rest retrieved from reference TRBV2 and TRBJ1-2, is EPEVTQTPSHQVTQMGQEVILRCVPISNHLYFYWYRQILGQKVEFLVSFYNNEISEKSEIFDDQFSVERPDGSNFTLKIRSTKLEDSAMYFCASSTRGVNYGYTFGSGTRLTVV.

The chain carries TRBV3-1 (or the pseudogene TRBV3-2) and TRBJ2-1; D not resolved. CDR1 and CDR2 from the germline V gene are LGHDT and YNNKEL (reference sequence). V shed 0 bases and J shed 1 base, with 4 bases lying between them. The length of the CDR3 is 14 residues. The CDR3 loop is CASSQDRSYNEQFF. In DNA, the CDR3 is TGTGCCAGCAGCCAAGACAGGTCCTACAATGAGCAGTTCTTC.

This clone has just a few counts. The chain recombines TRBV6-2 or TRBV6-3 with TRBJ2-3; 9 nucleotides align to TRBD2. The CDR3 is made up of 16 amino acids. V lost 2 bases, J lost 6 bases, and 9 bases stayed unmatched. CDR1 is MNHEY and CDR2 is SVGEGT in the germline V gene. CDR3 DNA: TGTGCCAGCAGTTACGGCGGGGGGGGCCTTAGGGATACGCAGTATTTT. Its protein is CASSYGGGGLRDTQYF.

The chain has TRBV6-5 and TRBJ1-3, with D possibly being TRBD1 (6 bases). Germline CDR1 reads MNHEY; CDR2 reads SVGAGI. V lost 6 bases, J lost 3 bases, and 12 bases lay in between. The CDR3 covers 14 residues. DNA for the CDR3: TGTGCCAGCAGGCTACAGGGCGGTGGAAACACCATATATTTT. It codes for CASRLQGGGNTIYF.

V gene TRBV7-2 combines with J gene TRBJ2-3; D might be TRBD1 (5 bases). The CDR3 runs 16 residues. The germline CDR1 and CDR2 sequences are SGHTA and FQGNSA. Trimming removed 4 bases from V and 4 bases from J, with 18 bases in between. CDR3 coding DNA: TGTGCCAGCAGCTCAGGGCTGTTAGGTATTGCAGATACGCAGTATTTT. Translated: CASSSGLLGIADTQYF.

This clone was seen a single time. The CDR3 here is CASSTGGRGYTF. Here the CDR3 DNA reads TGTGCCAGCAGCACAGGGGGCCGAGGCTACACCTTC. The chain links TRBV6-5 to TRBJ1-2; 9 positions match TRBD1. This CDR3 contains 12 residues. The V and J ends lost 6 bases and 8 bases, in that order; junction bases with no gene match: 4. Germline-derived CDR1 and CDR2 are MNHEY and SVGAGI.

The chain couples TRBV6-2 or TRBV6-3 to TRBJ1-4; 11 nucleotides line up with TRBD1. Germline values: CDR1 MNHEY, CDR2 SVGEGT. The CDR3 is 16 residues long. The J segment lost 7 bases and the V segment lost 4 bases, leaving 8 bases of the junction unmatched. The CDR3 loop is CASSSFGTGGGEKLFF. CDR3 bases: TGTGCCAGCAGTTCCTTCGGGACAGGGGGAGGTGAAAAACTGTTTTTT.

The chain links TRBV5-1 to TRBJ1-3; the D is unclear. V was cut by 1 base and J by 0 bases, with 5 bases left in between. The V gene's germline CDR1 is SGHRS and CDR2 YFSETQ. The CDR3 sequence is 14 residues long. CDR3 in DNA: TGCGCCAGCAGCTTGCTAATCTCTGGAAACACCATATATTTT. Translating it yields CASSLLISGNTIYF. Complete variable domain (other parts from reference TRBV5-1 and TRBJ1-3): KAGVTQTPRYLIKTRGQQVTLSCSPISGHRSVSWYQQTPGQGLQFLFEYFSETQRNKGNFPGRFSGRQFSNSRSEMNVSTLELGDSALYLCASSLLISGNTIYFGEGSWLTVV.

This chain connects TRBV7-9 to TRBJ1-5; 9 bases align to TRBD1. CDR1 SEHNR and CDR2 FQNEAQ come from the germline V gene (reference sequence). V was pared by 6 bases and J by 1 base, with 7 bases of the junction left unmatched. This CDR3 has 16 amino acids. Here the CDR3 reads CASSSAQGASNQPQHF. CDR3 DNA sequence: TGTGCCAGCAGTTCCGCACAGGGGGCGAGCAATCAGCCCCAGCATTTT.

The chain couples TRBV28 to TRBJ1-1; 9 bases are shared with TRBD1. The CDR3 spans 15 residues. V trimming: 2 bases; J trimming: 6 bases; junction bases outside the gene matches: 7. Germline V CDR1 and CDR2: MDHEN, SYDVKM. The CDR3 nucleotides are TGTGCCAGCAGTTTAGGGATTACAGGGGGCCCTGAAGCTTTCTTT. Translated: CASSLGITGGPEAFF.

This clone was recorded only once. The chain has TRBV28 and TRBJ1-1; no reliable D call. Germline CDR1 MDHEN, CDR2 SYDVKM. With 1 base removed from V and 0 bases from J, the gap between germline ends came to 6 bases. The CDR3 extends over 14 amino acids. The CDR3 here is CASSLSLMNTEAFF. CDR3 nucleotides: TGTGCCAGCAGTTTATCCCTTATGAACACTGAAGCTTTCTTT. The full variable domain, its missing parts supplied by reference TRBV28 and TRBJ1-1, is DVKVTQSSRYLVKRTGEKVFLECVQDMDHENMFWYRQDPGLGLRLIYFSYDVKMKEKGDIPEGYSVSREKKERFSLILESASTNQTSMYLCASSLSLMNTEAFFGQGTRLTVV.

V is TRBV4-3 and J is TRBJ2-2; perhaps TRBD2 as D (5 bases). From germline, CDR1 is LGHNA and CDR2 YSLEER. This CDR3 has 16 amino acids. Trimming left V 0 bases short and J 3 bases short, with 11 bases between. This chain's CDR3 is CASSQELSRDTGELFF. The CDR3 DNA reads as TGCGCCAGCAGCCAAGAGCTGTCGCGGGACACCGGGGAGCTGTTTTTT.

The V call is TRBV2, the J call TRBJ1-2; the D gene is possibly TRBD1 (6 bases). This CDR3 spans 14 amino acids. V lost 5 bases and J lost 4, with 14 bases in between. Germline-derived CDR1 and CDR2 are SNHLY and FYNNEI. This chain's CDR3 is CASSTGHRIYGYTF. As DNA, the CDR3 is TGTGCCAGCAGTACGGGACACCGAATCTATGGCTACACCTTC. Full variable domain (missing parts from reference TRBV2 and TRBJ1-2): EPEVTQTPSHQVTQMGQEVILRCVPISNHLYFYWYRQILGQKVEFLVSFYNNEISEKSEIFDDQFSVERPDGSNFTLKIRSTKLEDSAMYFCASSTGHRIYGYTFGSGTRLTVV.

The V call is TRBV9, the J call TRBJ1-1; D is unclear. The V gene lost 3 bases and the J gene lost 2 bases, with 17 bases spanning the gap. This CDR3 is built from 16 residues. Germline V lookup: CDR1 SGDLS, CDR2 YYNGEE. The CDR3 DNA sequence: TGTGCCAGCAGCGGATCAGGAGGACGAGCAAACACTGAAGCTTTCTTT. Protein: CASSGSGGRANTEAFF.

This rearrangement joins TRBV7-2 to TRBJ1-2; TRBD1 aligns across 10 bases. J was trimmed by 8 bases and V by 5 bases; bases with no gene match: 14. The CDR3 totals 16 residues. CDR1 is SGHTA and CDR2 is FQGNSA in the germline V gene. Here the CDR3 reads CASSLDRGRVERGYTF. CDR3 DNA: TGTGCCAGCAGCCTCGACAGGGGGCGCGTTGAGCGCGGCTACACCTTC.

The CDR3 loop reads CASSLGSGLTGNQPQHF. The CDR3 nucleotides are TGCGCCAGCAGCTTGGGTTCGGGATTGACGGGCAATCAGCCCCAGCATTTT. This chain connects TRBV5-1 to TRBJ1-5; D ambiguous. Germline V lookup: CDR1 SGHRS, CDR2 YFSETQ. CDR3 length: 17 residues. Between the trimmed V and J ends, which lost 0 bases and 2 bases, there was a span of 15 bases.

The rearrangement links TRBV7-6 to TRBJ2-2; 8 positions agree with TRBD2. CDR1 SGHVS and CDR2 FNYEAQ come from the germline V gene. The CDR3 is made up of 15 amino acids. With V trimmed by 7 bases and J by 5 bases, 9 bases remained unmatched. The CDR3 loop reads CASNYRRGETGELFF. The CDR3 region has the DNA TGTGCCAGCAACTATCGGCGGGGGGAGACCGGGGAGCTGTTTTTT.

The V gene is TRBV6-5, the J gene TRBJ2-7, with 7 bases that match TRBD2. The trim removed 4 bases at V and 3 bases at J, leaving 12 bases unmatched. The CDR3 extends over 16 amino acids. The germline V gene has CDR1 MNHEY and CDR2 SVGAGI. The DNA for the CDR3 is TGTGCCAGCAGTTTCCAGCCCGGGAGGCCGTTCTACGAGCAGTACTTC. Its protein is CASSFQPGRPFYEQYF.

This clone was seen a few times. The rearrangement uses TRBV7-2 and TRBJ2-7; D not certain. The CDR3 length is 12 residues. V was shortened by 0 bases and J by 7 bases, with 7 bases between the two germline ends. Germline assignment: CDR1 SGHTA and CDR2 FQGNSA. CDR3 DNA: TGTGCCAGCAGCTTAGCTAGCCGGGAGCAGTACTTC. This gives the protein CASSLASREQYF.

This clone was counted between two and nine times. The chain joins TRBV5-1 to TRBJ1-3, with D hard to call. Germline V gene lookup returns CDR1 SGHRS and CDR2 YFSETQ. V was shortened by 4 bases and J by 0 bases, with 5 bases between the two germline ends. This CDR3 is 13 amino acids long. CDR3 region: CASSGSSGNTIYF. CDR3 coding DNA: TGCGCCAGCAGCGGGAGCTCTGGAAACACCATATATTTT. The full variable domain, with the rest looked up from reference TRBV5-1 and TRBJ1-3, is KAGVTQTPRYLIKTRGQQVTLSCSPISGHRSVSWYQQTPGQGLQFLFEYFSETQRNKGNFPGRFSGRQFSNSRSEMNVSTLELGDSALYLCASSGSSGNTIYFGEGSWLTVV.

A single count supports this clone. J is TRBJ1-1 and V is TRBV3-1 (or the pseudogene TRBV3-2); D unresolved. The CDR3 totals 16 residues. V dropped 0 bases and J dropped 1 base, with 12 bases sitting between them. In germline, CDR1 is LGHDT, CDR2 YNNKEL (reference sequence). CDR3 DNA: TGTGCCAGCAGCCAAGAAAGGCAAGGGAGGAACACTGAAGCTTTCTTT. Amino acids: CASSQERQGRNTEAFF.

The V gene is TRBV3-1 (or the pseudogene TRBV3-2), the J gene TRBJ2-7; 12 nucleotides align to TRBD2. Per germline, CDR1 LGHDT and CDR2 YNNKEL (reference sequence). The CDR3 spans 16 residues. V trimming: 4 bases; J trimming: 7 bases; junction bases outside the gene matches: 11. The CDR3 nucleotides are TGTGCCAGCAGCCGAGAGCTAGCGGGGGGGCCGGGTGAGCAGTACTTC. Translated, it gives CASSRELAGGPGEQYF.

This clone was counted only a few times. The gene calls are TRBV19 and TRBJ1-6, with TRBD1 matching over 9 bases. Germline assignment: CDR1 LNHDA and CDR2 SQIVND (reference sequence). Trimming removed 1 base from V and 7 bases from J; junction bases left unmatched: 11. This CDR3 contains 18 residues. In DNA, the CDR3 is TGTGCCAGTAGTATAGGGACAGGGGCGGCGTGGGGGAATTCACCCCTCCACTTT. As protein: CASSIGTGAAWGNSPLHF.